The 6 T cell receptor beta chains presented below share a single source sample, sequenced in a study of T cell clonotyping in hematopoietic cell transplantation (dated by TCRdb to about 2021). Receptors were amplified or captured by the immunoSEQ multiplex PCR assay. This immuneACCESS table, as held by TCRdb, lists in-frame sequences with V and J called but not all clones. Of the missing ones, under half trace to an unresolved V gene in checked studies; the others have no known cause. The sample table contains roughly 24,000 clones; only one count was recorded for 75% to 85% of them. The ten largest make up approximately 22% of the sample. Interpreted using the paper, the time point label stands for: recipient sample about 28 days before transplant, after cytoreduction. Here the sequenced sample was peripheral blood mononuclear cells, taken before stem cell transplant. The receptors originated from a woman aged 60-70 years with acute myeloid leukemia. Some clones in this sample may be carry-over from other donors' samples.

Comments on this clone: Because the CDR3's place on the DNA is in doubt, the DNA is left out and the CDR3 is given as listed by TCRdb. This chain uses TRBV6-5 with TRBJ2-7; TRBD2 was called by the table and not checked on the DNA. Germline V CDR1 and CDR2: MNHEY, SVGAGI. Both ends counted, the CDR3 spans 15 residues. The CDR3 loop is CASSSSTASSYEQYF.

This clone was found once. V gene TRBV29-1 combines with J gene TRBJ1-2; D is uncertain. The CDR3 totals 12 residues. Germline CDR1 is SQVTM and CDR2 is ANQGSEA. The CDR3 DNA reads as TGCAGTTTCGTACGGGATCAGGTTGGCTACACCTTC. Translated, it gives CSFVRDQVGYTF.

The rearrangement joins TRBV11-2 to TRBJ1-1, with D perhaps matching TRBD1 (6 bases). Germline V gene sequence: CDR1 SGHAT, CDR2 FQNNGV. CDR3 length: 14 amino acids. V was clipped by 2 bases and J by 1 base, with 8 bases between them. CDR3 amino acids: CASSLKQGNTEAFF. The CDR3 DNA reads as TGTGCCAGCAGCTTAAAACAGGGGAACACTGAAGCTTTCTTT.

J is TRBJ1-5 and V is TRBV28, with 8 bases matching TRBD1. This CDR3 has 18 residues. CDR1 is MDHEN, CDR2 SYDVKM, per germline. The ends lost 5 bases at V and 9 bases at J; junction bases unmatched: 21. CDR3 DNA: TGTGCCAGCAGTCCGAACTCGAACTTCGCAGGGGGCAGTAGGCCCCAGCATTTT. Encoded protein: CASSPNSNFAGGSRPQHF.

This chain links TRBV27 with TRBJ2-7; 7 nucleotides agree with TRBD1. There are 13 residues in the CDR3. The V and J ends lost 7 bases and 1 base, in that order; junction bases with no gene match: 4. Germline CDR1 is MNHEY and CDR2 is SMNVEV (reference sequence). The CDR3 loop reads CASTRQGSYEQYF. CDR3 bases: TGTGCCAGCACTCGACAGGGTTCCTACGAGCAGTACTTC.

The gene calls are TRBV6-5 and TRBJ1-4; 11 bases match TRBD1. The CDR3 is 14 residues long. V shed 4 bases, J shed 13 bases, and the junction held 8 bases outside the gene matches. Germline V gene data show CDR1 as MNHEY and CDR2 as SVGAGI. This CDR3 is CASSWGQGGGLLFF. The CDR3 region has the DNA TGTGCCAGCAGTTGGGGACAGGGGGGCGGCCTACTGTTTTTT.